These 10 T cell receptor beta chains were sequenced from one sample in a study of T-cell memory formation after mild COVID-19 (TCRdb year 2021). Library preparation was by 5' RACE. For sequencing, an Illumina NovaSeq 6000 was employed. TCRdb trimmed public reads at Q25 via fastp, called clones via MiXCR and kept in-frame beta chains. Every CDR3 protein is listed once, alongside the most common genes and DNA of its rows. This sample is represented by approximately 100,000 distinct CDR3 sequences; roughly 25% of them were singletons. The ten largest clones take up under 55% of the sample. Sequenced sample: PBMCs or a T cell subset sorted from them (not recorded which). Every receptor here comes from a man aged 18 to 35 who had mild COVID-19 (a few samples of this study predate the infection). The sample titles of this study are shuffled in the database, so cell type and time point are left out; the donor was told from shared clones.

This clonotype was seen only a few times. This CDR3 reads CASSPTTGSYEQYF. The CDR3 DNA reads as TGTGCCAGCAGCCCTACGACAGGCTCCTACGAGCAGTACTTC. This chain joins TRBV6-6 and TRBJ2-7; D possibly corresponds to TRBD1 (6 bases). The germline V gene has CDR1 MNHNY and CDR2 SVGAGI (reference sequence). The V and J ends lost 6 bases and 0 bases respectively, with 12 bases between them. The CDR3 is 14 residues long.

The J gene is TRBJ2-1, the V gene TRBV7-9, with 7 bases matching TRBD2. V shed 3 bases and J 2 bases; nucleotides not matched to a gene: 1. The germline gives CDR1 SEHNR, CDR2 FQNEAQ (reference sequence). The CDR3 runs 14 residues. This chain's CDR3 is CASSFAGAYNEQFF. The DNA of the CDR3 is TGTGCCAGCAGCTTCGCGGGGGCCTACAATGAGCAGTTCTTC.

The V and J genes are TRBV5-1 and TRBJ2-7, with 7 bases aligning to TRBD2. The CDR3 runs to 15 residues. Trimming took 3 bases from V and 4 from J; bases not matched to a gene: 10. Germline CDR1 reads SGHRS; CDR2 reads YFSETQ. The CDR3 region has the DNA TGCGCCAGCAGCTGGGACGACGAGCGGGAATACGAGCAGTACTTC. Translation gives CASSWDDEREYEQYF.

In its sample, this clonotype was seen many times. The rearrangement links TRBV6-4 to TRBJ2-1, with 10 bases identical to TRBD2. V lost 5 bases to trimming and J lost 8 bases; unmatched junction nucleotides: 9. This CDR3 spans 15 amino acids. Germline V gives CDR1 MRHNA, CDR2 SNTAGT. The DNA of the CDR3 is TGTGCCAGCAGTAAAAGCGGGGGGGCAATGGATGAGCAGTTCTTC. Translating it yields CASSKSGGAMDEQFF.

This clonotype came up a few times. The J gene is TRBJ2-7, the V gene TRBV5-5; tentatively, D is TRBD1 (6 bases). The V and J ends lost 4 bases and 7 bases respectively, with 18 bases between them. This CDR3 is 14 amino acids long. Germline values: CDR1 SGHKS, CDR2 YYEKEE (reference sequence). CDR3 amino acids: CASSPSIRTAEQYV. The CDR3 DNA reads TGTGCCAGCAGCCCCAGCATCCGGACAGCTGAGCAGTACGTC.

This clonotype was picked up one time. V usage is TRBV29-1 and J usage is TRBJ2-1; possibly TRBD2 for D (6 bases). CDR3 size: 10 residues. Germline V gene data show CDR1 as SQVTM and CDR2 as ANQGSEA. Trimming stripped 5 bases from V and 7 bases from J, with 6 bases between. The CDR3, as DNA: TGCAGCGTTCGGGGGAATGAGCAGTTCTTC. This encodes CSVRGNEQFF.

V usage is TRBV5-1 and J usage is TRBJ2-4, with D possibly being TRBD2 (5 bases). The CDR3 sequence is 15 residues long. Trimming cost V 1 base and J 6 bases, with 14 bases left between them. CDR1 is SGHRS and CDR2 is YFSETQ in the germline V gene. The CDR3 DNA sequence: TGCGCCAGCAGCTTGACCCCGGGAAATGGAAACATTCAGTACTTC. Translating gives CASSLTPGNGNIQYF.

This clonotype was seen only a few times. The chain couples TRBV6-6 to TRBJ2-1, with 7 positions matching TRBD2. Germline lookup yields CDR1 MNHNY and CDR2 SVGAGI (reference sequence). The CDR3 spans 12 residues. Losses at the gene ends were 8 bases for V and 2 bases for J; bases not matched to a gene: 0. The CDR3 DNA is TGTGCCAGCGGGGGGGCCTACAATGAGCAGTTCTTC. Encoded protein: CASGGAYNEQFF.

CDR3 residues: CASSEQYF. CDR3 nucleotides: TGTGCCAGCAGCGAGCAGTACTTC. The rearrangement joins TRBV7-9 to TRBJ2-7; D remains unclear. The germline V gene encodes CDR1 SEHNR and CDR2 FQNEAQ (reference sequence). The CDR3 extends over 8 amino acids. V was cut by 5 bases and J by 7 bases, with 0 bases left in between.

CDR3 nucleotides: TGTGCCAGCTCACCGCTCGACAGGATCCAAGAGACCCAGTACTTC. Amino acids: CASSPLDRIQETQYF. V and J are TRBV18 and TRBJ2-5; perhaps TRBD1 as D (6 bases). V lost 3 bases, J lost 1 base, and 12 bases lay in between. CDR1 is KGHSH, CDR2 LQKENI, per germline. This CDR3 comprises 15 residues.